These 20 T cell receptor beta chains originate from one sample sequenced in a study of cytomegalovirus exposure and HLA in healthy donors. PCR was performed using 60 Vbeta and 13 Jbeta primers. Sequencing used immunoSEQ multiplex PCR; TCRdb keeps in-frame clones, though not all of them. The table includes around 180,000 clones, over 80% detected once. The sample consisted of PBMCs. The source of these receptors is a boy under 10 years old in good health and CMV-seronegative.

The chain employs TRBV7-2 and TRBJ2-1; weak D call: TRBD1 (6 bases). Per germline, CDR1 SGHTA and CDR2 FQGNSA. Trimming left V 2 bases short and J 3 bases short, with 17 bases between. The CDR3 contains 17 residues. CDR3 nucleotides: TGTGCCAGCAGCTTACGTGATGGGGGCGTAGGCTACAATGAGCAGTTCTTC. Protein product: CASSLRDGGVGYNEQFF.

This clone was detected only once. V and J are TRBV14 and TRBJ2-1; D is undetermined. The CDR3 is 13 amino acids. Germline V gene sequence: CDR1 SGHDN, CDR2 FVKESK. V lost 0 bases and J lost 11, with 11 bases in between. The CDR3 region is CASSQDTLGKQFF. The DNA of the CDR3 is TGTGCCAGCAGCCAAGACACCCTAGGCAAGCAGTTCTTC.

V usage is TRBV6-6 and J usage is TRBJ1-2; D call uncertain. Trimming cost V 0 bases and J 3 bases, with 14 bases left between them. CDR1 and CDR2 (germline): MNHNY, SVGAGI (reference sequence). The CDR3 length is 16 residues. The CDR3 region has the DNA TGTGCCAGCAGTTACTCGATGGGAGGGATGGACTATGGCTACACCTTC. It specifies CASSYSMGGMDYGYTF.

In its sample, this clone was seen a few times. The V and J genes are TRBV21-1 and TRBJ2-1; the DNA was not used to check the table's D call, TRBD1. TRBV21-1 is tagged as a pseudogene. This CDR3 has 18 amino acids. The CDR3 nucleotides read TGTGCCAGCAGCAAAAAACCCCCAGGGGGCAGCTCCTACAATGAGCAGTTCTTC. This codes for CASSKKPPGGSSYNEQFF.

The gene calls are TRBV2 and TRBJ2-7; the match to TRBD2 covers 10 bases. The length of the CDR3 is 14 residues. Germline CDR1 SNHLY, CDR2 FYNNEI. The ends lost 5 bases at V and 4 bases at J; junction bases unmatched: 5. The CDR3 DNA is TGTGCCAGCAGTTGGACTAGCGGATTTTACGAGCAGTACTTC. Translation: CASSWTSGFYEQYF. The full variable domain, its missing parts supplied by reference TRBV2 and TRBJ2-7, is EPEVTQTPSHQVTQMGQEVILRCVPISNHLYFYWYRQILGQKVEFLVSFYNNEISEKSEIFDDQFSVERPDGSNFTLKIRSTKLEDSAMYFCASSWTSGFYEQYFGPGTRLTVT.

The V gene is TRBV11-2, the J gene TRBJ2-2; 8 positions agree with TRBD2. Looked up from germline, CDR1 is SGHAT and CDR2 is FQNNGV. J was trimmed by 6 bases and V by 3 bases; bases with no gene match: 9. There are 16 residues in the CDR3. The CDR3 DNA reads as TGTGCCAGCAGCTTTATGGGGACTAGGGGCCCCGGGGAGCTGTTTTTT. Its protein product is CASSFMGTRGPGELFF.

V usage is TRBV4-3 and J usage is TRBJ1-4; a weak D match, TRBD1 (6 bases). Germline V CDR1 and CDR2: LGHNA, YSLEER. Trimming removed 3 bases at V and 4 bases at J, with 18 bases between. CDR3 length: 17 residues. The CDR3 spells CASSQSGLDRINEKLFF. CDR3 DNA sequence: TGCGCCAGCAGCCAGAGCGGCTTGGACAGAATTAATGAAAAACTGTTTTTT.

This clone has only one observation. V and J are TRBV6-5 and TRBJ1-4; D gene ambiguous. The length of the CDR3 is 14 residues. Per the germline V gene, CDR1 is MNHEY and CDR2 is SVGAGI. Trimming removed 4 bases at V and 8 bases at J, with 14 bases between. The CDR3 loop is CASSSSLLGEKLFF. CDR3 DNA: TGTGCCAGCAGTTCCAGTCTACTAGGGGAAAAACTGTTTTTT.

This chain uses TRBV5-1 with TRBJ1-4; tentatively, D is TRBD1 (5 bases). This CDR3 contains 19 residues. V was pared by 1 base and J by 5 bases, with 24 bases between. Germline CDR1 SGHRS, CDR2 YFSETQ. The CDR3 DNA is TGCGCCAGCAGCTTGATTTCTCTGGGTGTCCAGGGATTAAATGAAAAACTGTTTTTT. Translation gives CASSLISLGVQGLNEKLFF.

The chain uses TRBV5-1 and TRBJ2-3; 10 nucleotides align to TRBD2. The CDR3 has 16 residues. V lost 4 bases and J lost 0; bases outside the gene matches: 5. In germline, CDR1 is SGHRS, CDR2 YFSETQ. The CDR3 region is CASSGGGLASTDTQYF. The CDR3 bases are TGCGCCAGCAGCGGGGGGGGACTAGCGAGCACAGATACGCAGTATTTT.

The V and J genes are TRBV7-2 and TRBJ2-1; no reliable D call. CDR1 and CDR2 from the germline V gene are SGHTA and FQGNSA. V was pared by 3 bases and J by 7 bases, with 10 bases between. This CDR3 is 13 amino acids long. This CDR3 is CASSFSRSNEQFF. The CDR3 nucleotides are TGTGCCAGCAGCTTTTCCAGGTCTAATGAGCAGTTCTTC.

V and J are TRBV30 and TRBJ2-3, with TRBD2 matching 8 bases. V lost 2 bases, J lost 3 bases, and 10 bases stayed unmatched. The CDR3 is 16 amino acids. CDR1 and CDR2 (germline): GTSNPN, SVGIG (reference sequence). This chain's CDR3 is CAWSPGGSGITDTQYF. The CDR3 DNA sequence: TGTGCCTGGAGTCCTGGGGGTAGCGGGATTACAGATACGCAGTATTTT.

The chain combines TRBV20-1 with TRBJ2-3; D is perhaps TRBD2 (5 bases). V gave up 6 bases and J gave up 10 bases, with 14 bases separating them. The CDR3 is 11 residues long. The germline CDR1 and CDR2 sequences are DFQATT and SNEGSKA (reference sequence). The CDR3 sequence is CSAIDYSAQYF. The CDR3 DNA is TGCAGTGCCATCGACTACTCCGCGCAGTATTTT.

The DNA for the CDR3 is TGTGCCAGCAACTACCGGGGGTGGGGTCAAGAGACCCAGTACTTC. As protein: CASNYRGWGQETQYF. The genes are TRBV5-6 and TRBJ2-5; D is possibly TRBD2 (6 bases). CDR3 length: 15 amino acids. V shed 6 bases and J shed 2 bases, with 17 bases lying between them. Germline CDR1 SGHDT, CDR2 YYEEEE. Filled out from reference TRBV5-6 and TRBJ2-5, the complete variable domain reads DAGVTQSPTHLIKTRGQQVTLRCSPKSGHDTVSWYQQALGQGPQFIFQYYEEEERQRGNFPDRFSGHQFPNYSSELNVNALLLGDSALYLCASNYRGWGQETQYFGPGTRLLVL.

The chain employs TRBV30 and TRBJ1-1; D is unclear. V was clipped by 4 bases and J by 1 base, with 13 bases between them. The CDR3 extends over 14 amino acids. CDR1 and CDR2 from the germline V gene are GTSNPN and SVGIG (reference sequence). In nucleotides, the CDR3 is TGTGCCTGGAAGGTTCGTCTAGAGAACACTGAAGCTTTCTTT. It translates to CAWKVRLENTEAFF.

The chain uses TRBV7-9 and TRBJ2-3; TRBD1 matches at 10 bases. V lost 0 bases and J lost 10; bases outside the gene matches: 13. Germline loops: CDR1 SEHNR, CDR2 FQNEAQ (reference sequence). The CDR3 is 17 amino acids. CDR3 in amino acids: CASSLATGTGVFWPQYF. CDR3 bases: TGTGCCAGCAGCTTAGCTACCGGGACAGGGGTATTCTGGCCGCAGTATTTT.

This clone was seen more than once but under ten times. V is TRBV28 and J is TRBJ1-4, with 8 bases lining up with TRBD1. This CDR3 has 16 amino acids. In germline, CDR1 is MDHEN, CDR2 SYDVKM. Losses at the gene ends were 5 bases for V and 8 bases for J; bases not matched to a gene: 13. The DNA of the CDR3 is TGTGCCAGCAGTGGCCAACAGGGGGGCGACTACGAAAAACTGTTTTTT. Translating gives CASSGQQGGDYEKLFF.

DNA for the CDR3: TGTGCCAGCAGCTTAAGAGGTAGCAATCAGCCCCAGCATTTT. It is translated as CASSLRGSNQPQHF. V gene TRBV13 combines with J gene TRBJ1-5; D is uncertain. The CDR3 runs to 14 residues. The germline V gene encodes CDR1 PRHDT and CDR2 FYEKMQ (reference sequence). Trimming removed 2 bases from V and 0 bases from J, with 5 bases in between.

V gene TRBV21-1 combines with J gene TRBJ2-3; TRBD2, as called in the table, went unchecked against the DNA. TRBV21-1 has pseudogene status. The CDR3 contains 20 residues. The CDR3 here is CASSKADGTSGRGSTDTQYF. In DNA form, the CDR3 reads TGTGCCAGCAGCAAAGCGGACGGGACTAGCGGGAGAGGGAGCACAGATACGCAGTATTTT.

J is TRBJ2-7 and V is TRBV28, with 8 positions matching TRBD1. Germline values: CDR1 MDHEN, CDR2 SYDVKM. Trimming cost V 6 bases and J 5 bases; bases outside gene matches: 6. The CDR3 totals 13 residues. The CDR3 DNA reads TGTGCCAGCAGCCGGACAGGGACCGACGAGCAGTACGTC. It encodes CASSRTGTDEQYV.